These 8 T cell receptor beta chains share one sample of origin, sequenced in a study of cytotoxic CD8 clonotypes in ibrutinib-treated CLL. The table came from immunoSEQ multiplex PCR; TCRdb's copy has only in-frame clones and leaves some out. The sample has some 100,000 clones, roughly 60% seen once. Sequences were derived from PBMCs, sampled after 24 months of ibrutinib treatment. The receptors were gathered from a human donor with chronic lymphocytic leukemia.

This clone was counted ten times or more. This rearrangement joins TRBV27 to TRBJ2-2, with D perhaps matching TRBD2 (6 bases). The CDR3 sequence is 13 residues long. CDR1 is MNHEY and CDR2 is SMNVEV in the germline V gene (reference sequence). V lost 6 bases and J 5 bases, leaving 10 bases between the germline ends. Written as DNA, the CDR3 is TGTGCCAGCAGCCGGGCGGGAACCGGGGAGCTGTTTTTT. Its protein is CASSRAGTGELFF.

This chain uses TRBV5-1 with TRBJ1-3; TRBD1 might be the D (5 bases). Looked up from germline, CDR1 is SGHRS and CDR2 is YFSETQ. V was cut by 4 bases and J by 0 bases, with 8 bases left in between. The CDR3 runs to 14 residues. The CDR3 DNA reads TGCGCCAGCAGCCCGGACAACTCTGGAAACACCATATATTTT. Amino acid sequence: CASSPDNSGNTIYF.

This chain's CDR3 is CSVELWNEQFF. DNA for the CDR3: TGCAGCGTTGAGCTGTGGAATGAGCAGTTCTTC. This rearrangement joins TRBV29-1 to TRBJ2-1, with unresolved D. This CDR3 has 11 residues. The germline CDR1 and CDR2 sequences are SQVTM and ANQGSEA. The V end lost 3 bases, the J end lost 7 bases, and 7 bases lay between the germline ends.

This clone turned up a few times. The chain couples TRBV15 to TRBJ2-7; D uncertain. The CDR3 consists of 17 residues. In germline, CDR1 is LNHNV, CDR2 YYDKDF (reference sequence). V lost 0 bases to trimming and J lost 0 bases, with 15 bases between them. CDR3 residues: CATSRDRADHFSYEQYF. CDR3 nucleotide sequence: TGTGCCACCAGCAGAGATCGGGCGGATCACTTCTCCTACGAGCAGTACTTC.

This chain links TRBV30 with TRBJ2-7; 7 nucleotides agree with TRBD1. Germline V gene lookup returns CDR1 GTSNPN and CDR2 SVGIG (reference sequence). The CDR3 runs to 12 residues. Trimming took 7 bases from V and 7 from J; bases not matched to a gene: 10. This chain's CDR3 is CASAAQGWEQYF. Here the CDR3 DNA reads TGTGCCTCCGCCGCACAGGGGTGGGAGCAGTACTTC.

CDR3: CAWGSGISGNTIYF. DNA for the CDR3: TGTGCCTGGGGATCAGGGATCTCTGGAAACACCATATATTTT. This chain links TRBV30 with TRBJ1-3, with a possible D match to TRBD1 (5 bases). In germline, CDR1 is GTSNPN, CDR2 SVGIG (reference sequence). V was cut by 5 bases and J by 0 bases, with 11 bases left in between. This CDR3 region has 14 residues.

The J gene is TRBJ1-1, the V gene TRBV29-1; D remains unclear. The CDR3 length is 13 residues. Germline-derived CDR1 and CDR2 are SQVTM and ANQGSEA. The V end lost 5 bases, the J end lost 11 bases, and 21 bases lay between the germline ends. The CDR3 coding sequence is TGCAGCGTTACGCTCTCGACCCGTGAAAAGGCTTTCTTT. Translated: CSVTLSTREKAFF.

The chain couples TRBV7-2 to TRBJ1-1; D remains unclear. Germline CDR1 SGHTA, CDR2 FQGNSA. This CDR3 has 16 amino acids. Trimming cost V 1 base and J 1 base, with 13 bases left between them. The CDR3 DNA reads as TGTGCCAGCAGCTTAGAACCTATACCTACGAACACTGAAGCTTTCTTT. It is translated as CASSLEPIPTNTEAFF.